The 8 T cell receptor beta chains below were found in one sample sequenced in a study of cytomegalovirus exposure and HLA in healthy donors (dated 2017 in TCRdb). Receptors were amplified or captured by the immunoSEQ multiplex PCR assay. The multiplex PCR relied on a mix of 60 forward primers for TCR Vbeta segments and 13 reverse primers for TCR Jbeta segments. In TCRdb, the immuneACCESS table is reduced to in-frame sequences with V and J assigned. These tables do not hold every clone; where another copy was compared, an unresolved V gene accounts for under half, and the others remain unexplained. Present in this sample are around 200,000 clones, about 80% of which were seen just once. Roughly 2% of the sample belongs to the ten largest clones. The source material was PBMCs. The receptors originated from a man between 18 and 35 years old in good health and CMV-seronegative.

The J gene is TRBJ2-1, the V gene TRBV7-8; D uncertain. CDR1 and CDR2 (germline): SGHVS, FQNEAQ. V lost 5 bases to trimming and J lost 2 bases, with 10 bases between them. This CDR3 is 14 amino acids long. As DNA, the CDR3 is TGTGCCAGCAGCGGGCGTTGGACCTACAATGAGCAGTTCTTC. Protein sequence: CASSGRWTYNEQFF.

CDR3 DNA sequence: TGCAGCGCCAAACAGGGCTACGAGCAGTACTTC. Protein product: CSAKQGYEQYF. The genes are TRBV29-1 and TRBJ2-7; tentative D call: TRBD1 (6 bases). V gave up 7 bases and J gave up 3 bases, with 10 bases separating them. The CDR3 loop spans 11 amino acids. From germline, CDR1 is SQVTM and CDR2 ANQGSEA.

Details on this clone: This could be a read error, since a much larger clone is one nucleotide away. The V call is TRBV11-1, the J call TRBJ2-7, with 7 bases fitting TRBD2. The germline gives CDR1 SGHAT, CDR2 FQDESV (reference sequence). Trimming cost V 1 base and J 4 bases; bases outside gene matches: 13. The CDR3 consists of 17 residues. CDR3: CASSLDMIPSGPYEQYF. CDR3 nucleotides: TGTGCCAGCAGCTTAGATATGATCCCTAGCGGCCCTTACGAGCAGTACTTC.

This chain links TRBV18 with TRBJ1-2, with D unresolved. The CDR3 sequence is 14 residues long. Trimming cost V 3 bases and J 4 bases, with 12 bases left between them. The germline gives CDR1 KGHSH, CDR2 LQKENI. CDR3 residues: CASSPRGLSYGYTF. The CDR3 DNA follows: TGTGCCAGCTCACCGCGAGGTCTGAGCTATGGCTACACCTTC.

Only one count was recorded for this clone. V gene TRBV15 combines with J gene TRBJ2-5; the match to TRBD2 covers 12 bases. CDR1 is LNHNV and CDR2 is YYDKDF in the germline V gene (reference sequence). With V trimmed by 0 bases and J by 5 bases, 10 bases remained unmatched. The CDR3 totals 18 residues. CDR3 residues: CATSRDVTSGSLGETQYF. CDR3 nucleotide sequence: TGTGCCACCAGCAGAGATGTGACTAGCGGGAGTCTTGGCGAGACCCAGTACTTC. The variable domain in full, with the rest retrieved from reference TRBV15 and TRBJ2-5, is DAMVIQNPRYQVTQFGKPVTLSCSQTLNHNVMYWYQQKSSQAPKLLFHYYDKDFNNEADTPDNFQSRRPNTSFCFLDIRSPGLGDTAMYLCATSRDVTSGSLGETQYFGPGTRLLVL.

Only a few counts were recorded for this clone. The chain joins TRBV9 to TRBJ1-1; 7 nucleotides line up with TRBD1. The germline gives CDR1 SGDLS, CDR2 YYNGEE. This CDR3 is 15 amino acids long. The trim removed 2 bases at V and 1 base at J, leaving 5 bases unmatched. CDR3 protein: CASSVGTAANTEAFF. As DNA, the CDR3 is TGTGCCAGCAGCGTCGGGACAGCTGCGAACACTGAAGCTTTCTTT.

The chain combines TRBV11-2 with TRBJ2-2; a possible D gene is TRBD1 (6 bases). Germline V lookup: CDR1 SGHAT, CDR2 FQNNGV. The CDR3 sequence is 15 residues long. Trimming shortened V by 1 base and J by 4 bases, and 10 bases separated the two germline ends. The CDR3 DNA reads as TGTGCCAGCAGCTTAGCCTTGGGGGCCACCGGGGAGCTGTTTTTT. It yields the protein CASSLALGATGELFF.

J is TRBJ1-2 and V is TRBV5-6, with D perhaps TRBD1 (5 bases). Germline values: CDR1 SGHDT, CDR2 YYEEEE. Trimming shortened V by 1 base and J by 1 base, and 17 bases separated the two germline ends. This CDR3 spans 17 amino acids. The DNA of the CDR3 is TGTGCCAGCAGCTTGTTGGTTGCTGGACATGGTAACTATGGCTACACCTTC. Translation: CASSLLVAGHGNYGYTF.